This TCR beta chain was captured in a study of blood T cell repertoires in COVID-19. Study-level information: Samples taken during acute and convalescent COVID-19 were collected in the United States, Italy and Spain.

In the authors' methods: For nucleated cells, counts were estimated from reference gene primer amplification. Produced via immunoSEQ multiplex PCR; TCRdb's table is partial and in-frame only. D and trimming were read from the DNA, whereas the V and J calls and clone size are those reported in that table. The sample records a few hundred thousand clones, around 85% being singletons. Per germline, CDR1 ENHRY and CDR2 SYGVKD. The CDR3 extends over 15 amino acids. Deletions cut 0 bases from V and 5 bases from J, with 13 bases between. Recruits, aged roughly 18 to 95 years, lived in about two dozen US areas. Assignment of participants to cohorts was predicated upon participant-reported clinical history.

This TCR was sampled from a man aged 30 to 45 who had recovered from COVID-19. V usage is TRBV10-3 and J usage is TRBJ2-5; D possibly corresponds to TRBD2 (5 bases). The sequencing sample was made of PBMCs or T cells enriched from blood (not recorded which). The CDR3 DNA reads as TGTGCCATCAGTGAGTCGGACGGATCGGGGGAGACCCAGTACTTC. Protein product: CAISESDGSGETQYF.